This note documents a single TCR beta chain sequence. Antigen unknown. These data come from a study of beta chain features in type 1 diabetes. Study-level findings and limits: PCR might favor shorter templates, but any such skew would affect patients and controls equally. Type 1 diabetes patients had TCRB CDR3s that were shorter (moderately but significantly so) in all four CD4+ subsets. Insertion counts at VDJ junctions were lower in type 1 diabetes patients, who also showed more deletions there.

Since all of the isolated RNA was reverse transcribed, expressed TCRB transcripts were what got sequenced. TCRdb keeps only in-frame clones here, not all; method: immunoSEQ multiplex PCR. The sample records about 640,000 clones, 9.5% to 15% being singletons. Germline assignment: CDR1 SGHNT and CDR2 YYREEE (reference sequence). Trimming took 5 bases from V and 2 from J; bases not matched to a gene: 5. The CDR3 consists of 15 residues. This chain links TRBV5-4 with TRBJ1-4; 8 bases fit TRBD1. The TCR comes from a man aged 25-45 years with type 1 diabetes. The specimen was naive CD4+ T cells from blood. The CDR3: CASSSTGGTNEKLFF. In nucleotides, the CDR3 is TGTGCCAGCAGTTCAACAGGGGGGACTAATGAAAAACTGTTTTTT.